Each of the 20 T cell receptor beta chains below was sequenced from the same sample in a study of spatial heterogeneity in lung cancer. TCRdb used MiXCR to reprocess the 5' RACE reads, holding one entry per CDR3 protein. The sample records 9,900 or so distinct CDR3 sequences, 7% to 9% being singletons. Time point given: sample taken at primary tumor resection. For these receptors, no antigen is known. Study-level findings and limits: Expanded intratumoral alpha and beta TCR counts tracked tumor mutation counts.

The source was lung tumor tissue, collected at surgery. These receptors all come from a male donor with early-stage non-small cell lung cancer.

This clonotype was detected ten times or more. CDR3 DNA sequence: TGTGCCAGCAGCTCCGCTGGCGGGCTCAAGGACACAGATACGCAGTATTTT. Protein: CASSSAGGLKDTDTQYF. This chain uses TRBV7-3 with TRBJ2-3; a weak D match, TRBD2 (5 bases). The V gene's germline CDR1 is SGHTA and CDR2 FQGTGA. Trimming cost V 4 bases and J 2 bases, with 19 bases left between them. The CDR3 spans 17 residues.

This chain uses TRBV3-1 with TRBJ2-2; TRBD2 agrees at 7 bases. Germline values: CDR1 LGHDT, CDR2 YNNKEL (reference sequence). The CDR3 sequence is 17 residues long. V lost 2 bases and J lost 7; bases outside the gene matches: 13. This CDR3 is CASSQFFWRESVGELFF. The CDR3, as DNA: TGTGCCAGCAGCCAATTTTTTTGGCGGGAGTCGGTCGGGGAGCTGTTTTTT.

This clonotype was observed many times. The chain uses TRBV6-6 and TRBJ1-2; 9 bases map to TRBD1. Germline V lookup: CDR1 MNHNY, CDR2 SVGAGI (reference sequence). The length of the CDR3 is 15 residues. Germline trimming cut 5 bases from V and 8 bases from J; bases unmatched to any gene: 12. DNA for the CDR3: TGTGCCAGCAGTGGATCCGGACAGGGGATCGTAGGCTACACCTTC. Translation: CASSGSGQGIVGYTF.

There are many counts of this clonotype. The chain is built from TRBV5-1 and TRBJ2-5; tentative D call: TRBD1 (6 bases). The germline CDR1 and CDR2 sequences are SGHRS and YFSETQ. The CDR3 extends over 13 amino acids. Trimming shortened V by 3 bases and J by 4 bases, and 10 bases separated the two germline ends. DNA of the CDR3: TGCGCCAGCAGCTCCGACAGGTTAGAGACCCAGTACTTC. It codes for CASSSDRLETQYF.

This chain joins TRBV20-1 and TRBJ1-2, with D hard to call. V was pared by 5 bases and J by 4 bases, with 17 bases between. Germline CDR1 DFQATT, CDR2 SNEGSKA (reference sequence). The CDR3 runs 14 residues. CDR3 sequence: CSASETQKGYGYTF. The CDR3 DNA reads as TGCAGTGCTTCAGAGACTCAAAAGGGCTATGGCTACACCTTC.

This chain connects TRBV7-9 to TRBJ1-1; 9 bases map to TRBD1. Looked up from germline, CDR1 is SEHNR and CDR2 is FQNEAQ (reference sequence). The CDR3 length is 14 residues. The V gene end was trimmed by 3 bases and the J gene end by 1 base; junction bases not matched to a gene: 0. The CDR3 nucleotides are TGTGCCAGCAGCTTGGACAGGGGGAACACTGAAGCTTTCTTT. This codes for CASSLDRGNTEAFF.

By share, this clonotype ranks as medium-sized. The chain couples TRBV20-1 to TRBJ2-7; 10 bases match TRBD2. This CDR3 spans 15 amino acids. Germline trimming cut 3 bases from V and 2 bases from J; bases unmatched to any gene: 7. In germline, CDR1 is DFQATT, CDR2 SNEGSKA (reference sequence). CDR3 coding DNA: TGCAGTGCTAGGGCATTAGCGGGAGGCGCCTACGAGCAGTACTTC. Translation: CSARALAGGAYEQYF.

This clonotype was recorded at least ten times. The chain employs TRBV20-1 and TRBJ2-7; 8 bases agree with TRBD1. The ends lost 0 bases at V and 1 base at J; junction bases unmatched: 8. CDR3 length equals 16 residues. CDR1 is DFQATT, CDR2 SNEGSKA, per germline (reference sequence). The CDR3 region has the DNA TGCAGTGCTAGAGATGCTTCTAGGACAGGGTCCTACGAGCAGTACTTC. Translating it yields CSARDASRTGSYEQYF.

This clonotype was detected many times. The chain couples TRBV11-2 to TRBJ1-1; D is ambiguous. Trimming took off 5 bases at V and 2 bases at J, with 9 bases between the two ends. The germline V gene has CDR1 SGHAT and CDR2 FQNNGV. The CDR3 is 13 residues long. The CDR3 is CASSVIDNTEAFF. The CDR3 bases are TGTGCCAGCAGCGTTATTGACAACACTGAAGCTTTCTTT.

This clonotype was seen ten or more times. V usage is TRBV20-1 and J usage is TRBJ2-5; perhaps TRBD2 as D (6 bases). Germline-derived CDR1 and CDR2 are DFQATT and SNEGSKA (reference sequence). The V end was cut by 6 bases, the J end by 3 bases, with 20 bases between. The CDR3 totals 15 residues. The CDR3 here is CSAHVPGPGEETQYF. CDR3 sequence (DNA): TGCAGTGCCCACGTCCCTGGTCCGGGGGAAGAGACCCAGTACTTC.

Turning to this clonotype: It may be a read error: a sequence one base away is much more abundant. The DNA for the CDR3 is TGCAACGGTACGAGGGGCGGAGCAGATACGCAGTATTTT. The encoded protein is CNGTRGGADTQYF. The chain joins TRBV29-1 to TRBJ2-3; tentatively, D is TRBD1 or TRBD2 (5 bases each). The CDR3 loop spans 13 amino acids. Germline V gene lookup returns CDR1 SQVTM and CDR2 ANQGSEA.

Only a few counts were recorded for this clonotype. The genes are TRBV6-1 and TRBJ1-2, with TRBD1 matching 11 bases. The junction had 11 bases not matched to a gene; V was cut back by 6 bases and J by 2 bases. Per germline, CDR1 MNHNS and CDR2 SASEGT. This CDR3 comprises 17 residues. Here the CDR3 DNA reads TGTGCCAGCAGCCCTGGACAGGGGGCGCACCACAACTATGGCTACACCTTC. Its translation: CASSPGQGAHHNYGYTF.

The sample holds a few counts of this clonotype. The rearrangement links TRBV29-1 to TRBJ2-3; D may be TRBD2 (6 bases). This CDR3 has 13 residues. Germline-derived CDR1 and CDR2 are SQVTM and ANQGSEA. Trimming stripped 7 bases from V and 4 bases from J, with 15 bases between. The CDR3 nucleotides are TGCAGCGGGGCAAGACTAGGGGCAGATACGCAGTATTTT. Translated, it gives CSGARLGADTQYF.

This clonotype was recorded many times. V and J are TRBV27 and TRBJ2-5, with D possibly TRBD1 on 5 matching bases. Trimming cost V 6 bases and J 5 bases, with 13 bases left between them. Germline V lookup: CDR1 MNHEY, CDR2 SMNVEV (reference sequence). The CDR3 is 13 residues long. In DNA, the CDR3 is TGTGCCAGCAGGAAGGGGCCCTGGGAGACCCAGTACTTC. Residues: CASRKGPWETQYF.

The table lists this clonotype with many counts. The chain joins TRBV4-3 to TRBJ2-1; 8 bases fit TRBD1. Germline V gives CDR1 LGHNA, CDR2 YSLEER. The CDR3 totals 16 residues. Trimming cost V 3 bases and J 7 bases; bases outside gene matches: 11. The CDR3 DNA is TGCGCCAGCAGCCATCTTACCGGGACAGGATGGAATGAGCAGTTCTTC. Amino acid sequence: CASSHLTGTGWNEQFF.

This clonotype was recorded a few times. The CDR3 DNA sequence: TGTGCCAGCAGCCGATACAGGAGTACGGACAATCAGCCCCAGCATTTT. Its translation: CASSRYRSTDNQPQHF. The V gene is TRBV6-1, the J gene TRBJ1-5, with a tentative D call TRBD1 (5 bases). The CDR3 contains 16 residues. Trimming took off 6 bases at V and 3 bases at J, with 18 bases between the two ends. Germline values: CDR1 MNHNS, CDR2 SASEGT.

In its sample, this clonotype was seen a few times. This chain links TRBV29-1 with TRBJ2-3, with a weak D call TRBD1 (6 bases). V shed 2 bases and J shed 0 bases, with 6 bases lying between them. CDR3 length: 13 residues. Germline CDR1 is SQVTM and CDR2 is ANQGSEA. The CDR3 sequence: CSVEQGSTDTQYF. The DNA of the CDR3 is TGCAGCGTTGAACAGGGGAGCACAGATACGCAGTATTTT.

This clonotype was detected only a few times. A read error may be the cause here, since a much bigger clone is one base away. V is TRBV2 and J is TRBJ2-1; 8 bases agree with TRBD2. Germline V gene data show CDR1 as SNHLY and CDR2 as FYNNEI. The CDR3 spans 13 residues. CDR3 bases: TGTGTCAGCAGTGCCGGGACTAGCAATGAGCAGTTCTTC. Translation: CVSSAGTSNEQFF.

This clonotype was counted ten times or more. The rearrangement links TRBV12-3 or TRBV12-4 to TRBJ2-1; 8 bases are a match to TRBD1. This CDR3 contains 15 residues. Germline trimming cut 6 bases from V and 1 base from J; bases unmatched to any gene: 5. CDR3 protein: CASRGGTGSYNEQFF. The CDR3 DNA follows: TGTGCCAGCAGGGGCGGGACAGGATCCTACAATGAGCAGTTCTTC.

This clonotype was found many times. This sequence joins TRBV5-6 and TRBJ1-5; TRBD1 matches at 7 bases. Germline loops: CDR1 SGHDT, CDR2 YYEEEE. Trimming cost V 2 bases and J 5 bases; bases outside gene matches: 4. CDR3 size: 14 residues. The CDR3 sequence is CASSLQGRDQPQHF. CDR3 coding DNA: TGTGCCAGCAGCTTACAGGGGAGGGATCAGCCCCAGCATTTT.